This TCR beta chain was documented in a study of shared clonotypes between healthy human individuals. The assay ran at deep level. Here immunoSEQ multiplex PCR was the method, and the copy in TCRdb shows in-frame clones only, minus some. The sample comprises about 1.5 million clones, nearly 99% of which are singletons, and roughly 0.4% rests with the top ten. The CDR3 has 15 amino acids. The chain is built from TRBV1 and TRBJ1-5. TRBV1 is a pseudogene locus. The specimen sequenced was naive CD4+ T cells sorted from blood. Subset given: CD45RA+ positively selected. The TCR comes from a man in his thirties or forties in good health. In nucleotides, the CDR3 is TGCACCAGCAGAGAGGCGGACGCCAACAATCAGCCCCAGCATTTT. Encoded protein: CTSREADANNQPQHF.